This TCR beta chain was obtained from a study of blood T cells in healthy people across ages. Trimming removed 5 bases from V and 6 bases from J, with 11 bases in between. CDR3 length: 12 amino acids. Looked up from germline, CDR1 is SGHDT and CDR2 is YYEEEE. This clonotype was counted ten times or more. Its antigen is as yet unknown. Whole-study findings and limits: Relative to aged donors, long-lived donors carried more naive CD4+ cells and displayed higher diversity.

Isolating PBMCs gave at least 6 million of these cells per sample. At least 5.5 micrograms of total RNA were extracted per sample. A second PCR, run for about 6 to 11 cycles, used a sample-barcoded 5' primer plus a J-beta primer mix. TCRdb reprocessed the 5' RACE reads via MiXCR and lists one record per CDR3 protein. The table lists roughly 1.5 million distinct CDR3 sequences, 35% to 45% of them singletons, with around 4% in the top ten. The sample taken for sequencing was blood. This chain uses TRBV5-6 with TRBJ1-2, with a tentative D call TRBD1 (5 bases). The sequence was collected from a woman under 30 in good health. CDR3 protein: CASSGTEDGYTF. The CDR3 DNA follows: TGTGCCAGCAGTGGGACGGAGGATGGCTACACCTTC.